The text below deals with one T cell receptor beta chain. Its binding antigen is unknown. No much larger clonotype is one base removed from it; base qualities were not supplied. The donors were healthy, HIV-negative adults who had no recently reported acute infections or vaccinations. All donors were Caucasian adults living in Nashville, Tennessee, USA. CD4+ T cells were enriched by magnetic negative selection, after which naive cells were positively selected on CD45RA and the negative fraction was taken as the memory subset. Blood was collected by leukapheresis, and PBMCs were isolated by Ficoll-Histopaque density gradient centrifugation and then cryopreserved in liquid nitrogen vapor phase. Purity and quantity of every magnetically sorted T cell population were checked by analytical flow cytometry. Genomic DNA was isolated from each sorted fraction and quantified by UV absorbance on a Nanodrop 2000c.

The CDR1 and CDR2 encoded by the germline V gene are SGHVS and FQNEAQ. Trimmed from V: 0 bases; trimmed from J: 0 bases; junction bases lacking a gene match: 0. Including the terminal cysteine and phenylalanine, the CDR3 comprises 16 residues. The entry retains the CDR3 DNA only, 48 bases that are in frame from base 1. These data come from a study of shared clonotypes between healthy human individuals (dated by TCRdb to the early 2020s). A note on the overall study: A couple of women and a few men aged 18 to 49 years were included in the cohort. For each donor, CD4 naive and CD4 memory were each run on three plates, CD8 naive on two plates, and CD8 memory on one plate. To estimate repertoire size and how much clonotypes are shared between individuals, the study performed deep sequencing of blood TCR repertoires from about 5 healthy adults. To increase sequencing depth and limit assay-specific biases, TCR repertoire library preparation and sequencing were carried out by different laboratories using diverse techniques. Leukapheresis yielded between about 0.94 and 10 billion PBMCs per donor. Overall study results and their limits: Pairwise subsampling led to the expectation that sequencing depth would affect the degree of clonotype sharing among donors. Estimated clonotype richness was generally larger for naive than for memory subsets. Sampling was restricted to blood, and TCR repertoires in tissue are likely to differ from TCR repertoires in blood. The small number of donors limited the genetic and exposure-history diversity represented. About 5% of naive CD4, 3.5% of naive CD8, 2.3% of memory CD4, and 0.35% to 0.4% of memory CD8 clonotypes were shared across a few donors. Even with the large sequencing depth, rarefaction of the sorted-subset datasets indicated that sequencing was incomplete. Higher generation probabilities were observed for clonotypes shared by all four sorted-subset donors than for non-shared clonotypes.

Using the deep immunoSEQ assay, TCR CDR3 regions were amplified from genomic DNA by multiplex PCR. Extracted genomic DNA from each cell subset was distributed evenly across all wells of several immunoSEQ 96-well plates, and each plate was treated as a replicate. Each replicate PCR for sorted subsets received around 210 ng genomic DNA, equal to some 32,000 T cell genomes. The purified libraries were quantified using a Qubit 3.0 fluorometer, sized with a Bioanalyzer 2100, and then quantified again using the KAPA Library Quantification kit. Each immunoSEQ 96-well plate was sequenced on its own single-read 150-cycle Illumina NextSeq 550 flow cell. The paper's data handling went like this. The immunoSEQ output contained only junctional sequences without quality scores, so filtering could not match that applied to full-length reads. Sequences were annotated with PyIR, a Python wrapper for IgBLAST v1.9, and V/J genes and CDR3 were assigned using IMGT germline references. Reads were filtered out if the reads had weak V/J assignments (E-value above 1e-6), no CDR3, stop codons, out-of-frame junctions, or ambiguous translated residues. V3J clonotypes were defined by identical inferred V gene, J gene, and CDR3 amino acid sequence. Percentage overlap between repertoires was computed as shared unique clonotypes divided by the size of the smaller repertoire. Repertoire richness was assessed with RTK rarefaction, the Chao1 estimator, and Recon v2.1 estimates of unobserved clonotypes. Generation probabilities for all TCRbeta clonotypes obtained by the gDNA method from a few donors were computed using OLGA. The clones in this table, taken by TCRdb from immuneACCESS, are in-frame only. Not every clone is retained; where verified, under half of the shortfall comes from an unresolved V gene, and the cause of the rest is unknown. That table gives V, J and clone size, and the DNA gave D and trimming. The sample table lists about 670,000 clones, about two thirds of them with a count of one. The ten largest make up about 2% of the sample.

The sample taken for sequencing was memory CD4+ T cells sorted from blood. The label giving this sample's cell subset or site can be read as: CD45RA-negative fraction. The V gene is TRBV7-8 and the J gene is TRBJ2-3; TRBD1 matches 10 bases in the middle. The TCR sequence derives from a woman aged 25 to 45 in good health. The DNA sequence is as follows: TGTGCCAGCAGCTTAGCGGGACAGGGGAGCACAGATACGCAGTATTTT. Its product reads: CASSLAGQGSTDTQYF.